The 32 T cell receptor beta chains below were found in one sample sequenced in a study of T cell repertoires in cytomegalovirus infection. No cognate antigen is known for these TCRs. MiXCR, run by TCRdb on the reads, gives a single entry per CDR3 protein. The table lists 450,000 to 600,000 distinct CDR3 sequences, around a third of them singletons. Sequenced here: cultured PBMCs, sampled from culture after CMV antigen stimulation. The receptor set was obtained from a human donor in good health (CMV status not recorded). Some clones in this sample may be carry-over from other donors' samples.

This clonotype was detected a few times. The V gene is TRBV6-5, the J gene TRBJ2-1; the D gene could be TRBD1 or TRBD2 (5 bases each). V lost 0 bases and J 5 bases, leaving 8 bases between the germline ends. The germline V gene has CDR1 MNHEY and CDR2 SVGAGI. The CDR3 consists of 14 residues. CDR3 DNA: TGTGCCAGCAGTTACTCGGGGACGGACAATGAGCAGTTCTTC. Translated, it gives CASSYSGTDNEQFF.

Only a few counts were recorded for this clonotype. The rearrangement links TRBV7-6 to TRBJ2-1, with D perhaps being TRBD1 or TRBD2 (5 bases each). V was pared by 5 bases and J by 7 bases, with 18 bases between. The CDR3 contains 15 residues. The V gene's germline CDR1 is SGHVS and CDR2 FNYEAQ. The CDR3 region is CASSTRGGLTNEQFF. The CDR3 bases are TGTGCCAGCAGCACGAGGGGTGGGCTGACGAATGAGCAGTTCTTC. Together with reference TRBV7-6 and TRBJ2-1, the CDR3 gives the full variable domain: GAGVSQSPRYKVTKRGQDVALRCDPISGHVSLYWYRQALGQGPEFLTYFNYEAQQDKSGLPNDRFSAERPEGSISTLTIQRTEQRDSAMYRCASSTRGGLTNEQFFGPGTRLTVL.

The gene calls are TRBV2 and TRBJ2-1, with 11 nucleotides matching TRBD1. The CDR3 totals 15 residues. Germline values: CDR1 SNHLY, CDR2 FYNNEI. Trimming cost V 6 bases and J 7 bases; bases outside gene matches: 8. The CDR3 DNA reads TGTGCCAGCAGATCCGGACAGGGGGCCAGGAATGAGCAGTTCTTC. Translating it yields CASRSGQGARNEQFF.

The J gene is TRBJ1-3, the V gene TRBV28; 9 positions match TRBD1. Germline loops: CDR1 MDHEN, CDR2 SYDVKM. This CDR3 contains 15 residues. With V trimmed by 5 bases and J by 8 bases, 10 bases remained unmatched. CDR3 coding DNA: TGTGCCAGCAGTACGCCGGGACAGGGACAACACACCATATATTTT. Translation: CASSTPGQGQHTIYF.

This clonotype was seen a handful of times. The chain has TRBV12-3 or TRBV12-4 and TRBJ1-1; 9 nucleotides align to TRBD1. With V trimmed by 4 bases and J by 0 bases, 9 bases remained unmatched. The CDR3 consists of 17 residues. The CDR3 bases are TGTGCCAGCAGTTCGGACAGGGGAAAGAGAATGAACACTGAAGCTTTCTTT. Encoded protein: CASSSDRGKRMNTEAFF.

The CDR3 sequence: CASSLTNPTFNEQFF. The CDR3 DNA is TGTGCCAGCAGCTTGACGAACCCGACATTCAATGAGCAGTTCTTC. V is TRBV5-8 and J is TRBJ2-1; D remains ambiguous. This CDR3 comprises 15 residues. CDR1 is SGHTS and CDR2 is YDEGEE in the germline V gene. V shed 1 base and J shed 6 bases, with 14 bases lying between them.

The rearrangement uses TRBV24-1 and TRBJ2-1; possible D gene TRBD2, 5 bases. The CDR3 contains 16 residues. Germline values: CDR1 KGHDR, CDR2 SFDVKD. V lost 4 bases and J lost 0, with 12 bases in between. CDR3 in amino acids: CATSDPWESSYNEQFF. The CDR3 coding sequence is TGTGCCACCAGTGACCCTTGGGAGAGCTCCTACAATGAGCAGTTCTTC.

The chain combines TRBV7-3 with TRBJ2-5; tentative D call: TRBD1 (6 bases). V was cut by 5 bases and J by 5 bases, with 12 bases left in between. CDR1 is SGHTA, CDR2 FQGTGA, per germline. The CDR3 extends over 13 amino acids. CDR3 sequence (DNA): TGTGCCAGCAGCCCTAAGAGGGGGGAGACCCAGTACTTC. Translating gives CASSPKRGETQYF.

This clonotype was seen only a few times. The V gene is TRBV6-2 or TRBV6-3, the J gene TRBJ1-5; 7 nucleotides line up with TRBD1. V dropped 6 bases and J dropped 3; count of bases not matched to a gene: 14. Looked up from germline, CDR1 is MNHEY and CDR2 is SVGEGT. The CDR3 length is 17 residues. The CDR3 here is CASSQIRRDRLNQPQHF. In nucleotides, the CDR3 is TGTGCCAGCAGCCAAATAAGAAGGGACAGACTCAATCAGCCCCAGCATTTT.

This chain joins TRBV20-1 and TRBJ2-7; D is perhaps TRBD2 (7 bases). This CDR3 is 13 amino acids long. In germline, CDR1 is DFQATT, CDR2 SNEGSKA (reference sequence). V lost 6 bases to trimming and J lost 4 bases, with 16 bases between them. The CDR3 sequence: CSARVGGRYEQYF. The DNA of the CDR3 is TGCAGTGCGAGGGTCGGGGGGCGGTACGAGCAGTACTTC.

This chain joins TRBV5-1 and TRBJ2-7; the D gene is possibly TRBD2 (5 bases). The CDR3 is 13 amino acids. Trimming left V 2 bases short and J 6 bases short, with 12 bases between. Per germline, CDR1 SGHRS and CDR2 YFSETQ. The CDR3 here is CASSFGPGFEQYV. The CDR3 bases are TGCGCCAGCAGCTTCGGCCCGGGGTTCGAGCAGTACGTC.

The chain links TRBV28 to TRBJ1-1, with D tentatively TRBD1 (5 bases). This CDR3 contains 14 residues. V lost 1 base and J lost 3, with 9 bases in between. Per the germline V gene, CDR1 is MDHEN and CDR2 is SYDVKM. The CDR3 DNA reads TGTGCCAGCAGTTTATTGGGGGAGTACACTGAAGCTTTCTTT. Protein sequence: CASSLLGEYTEAFF.

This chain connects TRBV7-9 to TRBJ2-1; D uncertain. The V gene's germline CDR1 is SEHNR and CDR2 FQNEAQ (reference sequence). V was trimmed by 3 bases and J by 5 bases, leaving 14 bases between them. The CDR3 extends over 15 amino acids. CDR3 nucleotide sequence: TGTGCCAGCAGCTTTTCCGAGACGGTCCACAATGAGCAGTTCTTC. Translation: CASSFSETVHNEQFF.

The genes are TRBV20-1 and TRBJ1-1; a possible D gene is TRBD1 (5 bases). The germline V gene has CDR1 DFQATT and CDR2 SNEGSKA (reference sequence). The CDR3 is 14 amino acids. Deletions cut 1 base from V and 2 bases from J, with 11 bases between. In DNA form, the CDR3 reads TGCAGTGCTAGAGCAGGGAAACTCAACACTGAAGCTTTCTTT. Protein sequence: CSARAGKLNTEAFF.

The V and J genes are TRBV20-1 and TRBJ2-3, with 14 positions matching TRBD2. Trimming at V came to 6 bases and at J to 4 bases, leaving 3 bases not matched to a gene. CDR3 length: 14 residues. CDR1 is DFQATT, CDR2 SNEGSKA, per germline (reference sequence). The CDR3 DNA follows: TGCAGTGCAGGACTAGCGGGAGGAGCAGATACGCAGTATTTT. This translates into CSAGLAGGADTQYF.

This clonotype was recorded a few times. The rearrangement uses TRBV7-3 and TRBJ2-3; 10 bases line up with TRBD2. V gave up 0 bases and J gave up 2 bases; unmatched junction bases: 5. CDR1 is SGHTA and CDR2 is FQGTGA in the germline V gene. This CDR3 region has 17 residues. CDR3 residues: CASSLTRTSGNTDTQYF. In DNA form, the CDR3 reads TGTGCCAGCAGCTTAACCCGGACTAGCGGAAACACAGATACGCAGTATTTT.

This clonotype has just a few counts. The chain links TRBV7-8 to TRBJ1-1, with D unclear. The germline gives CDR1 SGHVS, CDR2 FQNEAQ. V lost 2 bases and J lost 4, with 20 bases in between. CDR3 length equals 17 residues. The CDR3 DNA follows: TGTGCCAGCAGCTTATTAGTCAGTCTAAGCAGAGGCACTGAAGCTTTCTTT. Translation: CASSLLVSLSRGTEAFF.

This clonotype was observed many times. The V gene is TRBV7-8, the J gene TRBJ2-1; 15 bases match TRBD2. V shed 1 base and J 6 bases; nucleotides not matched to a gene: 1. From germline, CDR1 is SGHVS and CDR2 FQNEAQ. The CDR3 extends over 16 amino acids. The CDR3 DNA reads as TGTGCCAGCAGCTTAGTGGGACTAGCGGGAGGCAATGAGCAGTTCTTC. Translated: CASSLVGLAGGNEQFF.

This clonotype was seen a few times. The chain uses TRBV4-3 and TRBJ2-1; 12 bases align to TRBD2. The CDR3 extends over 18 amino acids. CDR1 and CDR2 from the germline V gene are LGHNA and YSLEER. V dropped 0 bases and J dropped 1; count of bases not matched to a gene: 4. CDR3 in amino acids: CASSQDRGLAGSYNEQFF. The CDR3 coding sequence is TGCGCCAGCAGCCAAGATCGAGGACTAGCGGGGTCCTACAATGAGCAGTTCTTC.

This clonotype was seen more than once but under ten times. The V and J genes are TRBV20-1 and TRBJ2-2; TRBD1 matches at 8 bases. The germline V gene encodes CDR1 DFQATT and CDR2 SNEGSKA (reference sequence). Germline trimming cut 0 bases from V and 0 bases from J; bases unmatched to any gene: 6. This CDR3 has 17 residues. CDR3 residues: CSARDWRDRSNTGELFF. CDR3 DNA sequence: TGCAGTGCTAGAGATTGGAGGGACAGGTCGAACACCGGGGAGCTGTTTTTT.

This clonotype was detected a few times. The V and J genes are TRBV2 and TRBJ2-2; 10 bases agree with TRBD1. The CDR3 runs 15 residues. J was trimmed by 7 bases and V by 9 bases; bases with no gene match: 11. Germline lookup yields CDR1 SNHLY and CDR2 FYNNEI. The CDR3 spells CASTALGQGNGELFF. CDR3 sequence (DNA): TGTGCCAGTACAGCTTTGGGACAGGGGAACGGGGAGCTGTTTTTT.

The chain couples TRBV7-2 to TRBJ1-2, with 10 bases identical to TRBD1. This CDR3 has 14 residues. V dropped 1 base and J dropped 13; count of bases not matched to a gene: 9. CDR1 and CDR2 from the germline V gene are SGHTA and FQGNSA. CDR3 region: CASSLDGTGDGGTF. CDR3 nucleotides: TGTGCCAGCAGCTTAGATGGGACAGGGGACGGGGGCACCTTC.

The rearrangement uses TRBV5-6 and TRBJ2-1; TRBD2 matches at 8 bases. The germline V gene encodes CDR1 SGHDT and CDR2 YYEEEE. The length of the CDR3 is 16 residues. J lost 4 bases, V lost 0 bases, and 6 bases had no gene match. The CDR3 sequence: CASSLEGSGIYNEQFF. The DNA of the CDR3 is TGTGCCAGCAGCTTGGAAGGTAGCGGGATTTACAATGAGCAGTTCTTC.

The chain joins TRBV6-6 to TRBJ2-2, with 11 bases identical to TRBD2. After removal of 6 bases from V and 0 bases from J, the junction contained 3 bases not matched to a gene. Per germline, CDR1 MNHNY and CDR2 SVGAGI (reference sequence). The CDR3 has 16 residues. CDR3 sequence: CASSRLAGPNTGELFF. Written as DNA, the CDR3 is TGTGCCAGCAGCAGACTAGCGGGGCCGAACACCGGGGAGCTGTTTTTT.

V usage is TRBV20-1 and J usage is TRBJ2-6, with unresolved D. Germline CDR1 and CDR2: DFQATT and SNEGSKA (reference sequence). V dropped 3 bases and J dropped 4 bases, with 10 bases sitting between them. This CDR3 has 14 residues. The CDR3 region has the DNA TGCAGTGCTAGTTCAGGACCCGGGGCCAACGTCCTGACTTTC. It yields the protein CSASSGPGANVLTF.

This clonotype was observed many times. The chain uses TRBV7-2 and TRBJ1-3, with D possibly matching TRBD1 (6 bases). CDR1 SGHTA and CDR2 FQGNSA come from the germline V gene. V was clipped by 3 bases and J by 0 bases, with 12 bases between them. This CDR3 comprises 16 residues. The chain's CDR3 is CASSLIQGHSGNTIYF. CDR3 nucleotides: TGTGCCAGCAGCTTGATCCAGGGACACTCTGGAAACACCATATATTTT. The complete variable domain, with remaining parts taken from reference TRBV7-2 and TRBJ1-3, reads GAGVSQSPSNKVTEKGKDVELRCDPISGHTALYWYRQSLGQGLEFLIYFQGNSAPDKSGLPSDRFSAERTGGSVSTLTIQRTQQEDSAVYLCASSLIQGHSGNTIYFGEGSWLTVV.

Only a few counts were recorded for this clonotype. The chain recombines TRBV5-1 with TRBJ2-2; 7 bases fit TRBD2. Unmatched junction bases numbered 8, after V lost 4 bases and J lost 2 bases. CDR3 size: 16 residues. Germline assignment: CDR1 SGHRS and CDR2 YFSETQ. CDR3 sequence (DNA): TGCGCCAGCAGCGACGGGACTACCGAAAACACCGGGGAGCTGTTTTTT. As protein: CASSDGTTENTGELFF.

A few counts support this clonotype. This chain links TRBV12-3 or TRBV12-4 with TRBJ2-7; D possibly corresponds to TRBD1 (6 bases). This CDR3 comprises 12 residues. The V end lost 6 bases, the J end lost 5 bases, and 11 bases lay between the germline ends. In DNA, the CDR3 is TGTGCCAGCAGCCCCGCAGGGGACGAGCAGTACTTC. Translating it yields CASSPAGDEQYF.

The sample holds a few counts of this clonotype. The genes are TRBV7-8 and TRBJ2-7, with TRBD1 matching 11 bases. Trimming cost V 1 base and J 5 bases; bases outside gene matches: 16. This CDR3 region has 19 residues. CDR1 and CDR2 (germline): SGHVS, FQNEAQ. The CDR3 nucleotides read TGTGCCAGCAGCTTAGTCAGTATTCGGGGACAGGGGGTAGGTGACGAGCAGTACTTC. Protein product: CASSLVSIRGQGVGDEQYF.

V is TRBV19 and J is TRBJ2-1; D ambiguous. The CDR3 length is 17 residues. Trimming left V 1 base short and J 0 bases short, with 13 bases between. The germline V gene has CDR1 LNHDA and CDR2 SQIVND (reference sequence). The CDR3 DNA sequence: TGTGCCAGTAGTATAGTTTCTGGCCCGAGCTCCTACAATGAGCAGTTCTTC. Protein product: CASSIVSGPSSYNEQFF.

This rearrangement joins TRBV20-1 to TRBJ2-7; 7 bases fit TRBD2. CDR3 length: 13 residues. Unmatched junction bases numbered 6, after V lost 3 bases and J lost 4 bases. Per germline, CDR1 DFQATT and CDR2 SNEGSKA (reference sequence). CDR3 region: CSASGRERYEQYF. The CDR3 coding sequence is TGCAGTGCTAGTGGGCGGGAGCGGTACGAGCAGTACTTC.

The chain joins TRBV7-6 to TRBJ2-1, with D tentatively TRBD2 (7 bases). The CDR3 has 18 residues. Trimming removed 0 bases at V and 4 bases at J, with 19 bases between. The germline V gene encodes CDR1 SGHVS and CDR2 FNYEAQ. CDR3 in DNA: TGTGCCAGCAGCTTAGCGCGGGCGGGGGACAATTTTTACAATGAGCAGTTCTTC. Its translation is CASSLARAGDNFYNEQFF.